This section outlines one T cell receptor (beta chain) sequence together with its context. The data belong to a study of cytomegalovirus exposure and HLA in healthy donors. The CDR3 is made up of 15 amino acids. The ends were cut back, 2 bases at V and 3 bases at J, with 11 bases in the middle. Germline-derived CDR1 and CDR2 are MNHEY and SVGAGI. Assay used: immunoSEQ multiplex PCR; TCRdb lists only in-frame clones, some missing. The sample lists about 160,000 clones, 88% seen once, with 3% in the top ten. The receptor comes from a young man in good health and CMV-seronegative. Sequencing input: PBMCs. V is TRBV6-5 and J is TRBJ2-4; D ambiguous. The CDR3 loop reads CASSYPAADKNIQYF. In nucleotides, the CDR3 is TGTGCCAGCAGTTACCCGGCTGCGGACAAAAACATTCAGTACTTC.